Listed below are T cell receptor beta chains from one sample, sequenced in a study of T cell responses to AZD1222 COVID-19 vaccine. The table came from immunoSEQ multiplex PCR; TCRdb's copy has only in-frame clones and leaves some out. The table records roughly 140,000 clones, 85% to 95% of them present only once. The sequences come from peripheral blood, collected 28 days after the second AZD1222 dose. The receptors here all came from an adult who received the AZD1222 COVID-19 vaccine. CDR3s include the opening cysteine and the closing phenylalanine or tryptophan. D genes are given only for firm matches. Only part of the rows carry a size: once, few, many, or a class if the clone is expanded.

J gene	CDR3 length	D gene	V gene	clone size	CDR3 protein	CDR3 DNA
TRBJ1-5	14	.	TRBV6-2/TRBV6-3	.	CASSYAQGNQPQHF	TGTGCCAGCAGTTATGCCCAGGGAAATCAGCCCCAGCATTTT
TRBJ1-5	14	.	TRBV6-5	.	CASGGRQDNQPQHF	TGTGCCAGCGGGGGTAGACAGGACAATCAGCCCCAGCATTTT
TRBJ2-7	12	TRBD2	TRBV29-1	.	CSGLAGSYEQYF	TGCAGCGGACTAGCGGGTTCCTACGAGCAGTACTTC
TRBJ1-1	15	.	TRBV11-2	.	CASSLQGISNTEAFF	TGTGCCAGCAGCTTACAGGGCATTTCGAACACTGAAGCTTTCTTT
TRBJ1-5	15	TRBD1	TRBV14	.	CASSQRGLGDQPQHF	TGTGCCAGCAGCCAGAGGGGGCTCGGGGATCAGCCCCAGCATTTT
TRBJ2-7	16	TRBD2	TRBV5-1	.	CASSLEFLAGANEQYF	TGCGCCAGCAGCTTGGAATTTCTAGCGGGAGCTAACGAGCAGTACTTC
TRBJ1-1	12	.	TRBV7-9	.	CASEAGTTEAFF	TGTGCCAGCGAGGCAGGGACCACTGAAGCTTTCTTT
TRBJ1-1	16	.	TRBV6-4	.	CASSSGRGVGNTEAFF	TGTGCCAGCAGTTCGGGCCGCGGGGTCGGGAACACTGAAGCTTTCTTT
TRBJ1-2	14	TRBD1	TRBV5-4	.	CASSEKGTGRGYTF	TGTGCCAGCAGCGAGAAGGGGACAGGGCGTGGCTACACCTTC
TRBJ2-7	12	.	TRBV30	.	CAGEAGLGEQYF	TGTGCCGGGGAGGCCGGCCTCGGAGAGCAGTACTTC
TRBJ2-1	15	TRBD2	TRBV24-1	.	CATSEGMRGGHEQFF	TGTGCCACCAGTGAAGGAATGCGGGGGGGTCATGAGCAGTTCTTC
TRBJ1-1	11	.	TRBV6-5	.	CASKDEAGAFF	TGTGCCAGTAAGGATGAGGCGGGGGCTTTCTTT
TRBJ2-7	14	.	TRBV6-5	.	CASSYGSGGSEQYF	TGTGCCAGCAGTTACGGGTCAGGTGGATCCGAGCAGTACTTC
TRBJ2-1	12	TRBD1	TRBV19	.	CASAGQGNEQFF	TGTGCCAGCGCCGGACAGGGCAATGAGCAGTTCTTC
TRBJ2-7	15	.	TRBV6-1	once	CASSEVGGFPYEQYF	TGTGCCAGCAGTGAAGTGGGTGGGTTCCCCTACGAGCAGTACTTC
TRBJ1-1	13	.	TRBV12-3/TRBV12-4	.	CASSFAGFAEAFF	TGTGCCAGCAGTTTCGCGGGTTTTGCTGAAGCTTTCTTT
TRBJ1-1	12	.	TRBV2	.	CASSDVGTEAFF	TGTGCCAGCAGTGATGTGGGAACTGAAGCTTTCTTT
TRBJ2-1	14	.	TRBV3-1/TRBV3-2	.	CASSQAGAYNEQFF	TGTGCCAGCAGCCAAGCAGGAGCCTACAATGAGCAGTTCTTC
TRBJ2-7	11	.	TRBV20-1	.	CSVQGRNEQYF	TGCAGTGTCCAAGGTAGGAACGAGCAGTACTTC
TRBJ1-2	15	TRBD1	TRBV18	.	CASSQTGTGGYGYTF	TGTGCCAGCTCGCAAACGGGGACAGGAGGGTATGGCTACACCTTC
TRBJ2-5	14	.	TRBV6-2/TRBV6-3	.	CASSLAGWGETQYF	TGTGCCAGCAGTTTGGCGGGGTGGGGAGAGACCCAGTACTTC
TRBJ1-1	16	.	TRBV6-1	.	CASSAYRRPSNTEAFF	TGTGCCAGCAGTGCGTACCGACGCCCATCGAACACTGAAGCTTTCTTT
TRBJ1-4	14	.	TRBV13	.	CASSTRRGNEKLFF	TGTGCCAGCAGCACCAGGAGGGGTAATGAAAAACTGTTTTTT
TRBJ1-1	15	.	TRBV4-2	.	CASSQHTGTNTEAFF	TGTGCCAGCAGCCAACATACAGGGACGAACACTGAAGCTTTCTTT
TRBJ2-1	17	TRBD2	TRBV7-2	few	CASSLVSGTTVYNEQFF	TGTGCCAGCAGCTTAGTGAGTGGGACTACCGTGTACAATGAGCAGTTCTTC
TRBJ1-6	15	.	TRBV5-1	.	CASSLESQGNSPLHF	TGCGCCAGCAGCTTGGAGTCGCAGGGGAATTCACCCCTCCACTTT
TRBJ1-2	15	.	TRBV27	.	CASSLRSRGNYGYTF	TGTGCCAGCAGTCTAAGGTCCAGGGGTAACTATGGCTACACCTTC
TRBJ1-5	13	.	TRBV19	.	CASRQTNNQPQHF	TGTGCCAGCAGACAGACCAACAATCAGCCCCAGCATTTT
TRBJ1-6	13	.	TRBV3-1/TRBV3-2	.	CASSRAGDSPLHF	TGTGCCAGCAGCCGAGCAGGGGATTCACCCCTCCACTTT
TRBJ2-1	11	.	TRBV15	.	CATIVDNEQFF	TGTGCCACCATTGTAGACAATGAGCAGTTCTTC
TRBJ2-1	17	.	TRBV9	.	CASSVAGKTSYSNEQFF	TGTGCCAGCAGCGTAGCGGGTAAAACCAGTTATTCGAATGAGCAGTTCTTC
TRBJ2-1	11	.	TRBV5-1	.	CASAAYNEQFF	TGCGCCAGCGCGGCCTACAATGAGCAGTTCTTC
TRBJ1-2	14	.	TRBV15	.	CATSREQSNYGYTF	TGTGCCACCAGCAGAGAACAGTCTAACTATGGCTACACCTTC
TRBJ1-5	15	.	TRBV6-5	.	CASSVTGQSNQPQHF	TGTGCCAGCAGCGTAACGGGACAAAGCAATCAGCCCCAGCATTTT
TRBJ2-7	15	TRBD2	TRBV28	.	CASSDLAGVSYEQYF	TGTGCCAGCAGTGACCTAGCGGGGGTCTCCTACGAGCAGTACTTC
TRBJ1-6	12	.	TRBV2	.	CASSSYNSPLHF	TGTGCCAGCAGTTCCTATAATTCACCCCTCCACTTT
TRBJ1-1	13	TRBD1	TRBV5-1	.	CASSLTGGSRAFF	TGCGCCAGCAGCTTAACAGGGGGATCCCGAGCTTTCTTT
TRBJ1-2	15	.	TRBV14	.	CASSQDRSGFYGYTF	TGTGCCAGCAGCCAAGATCGATCGGGCTTCTATGGCTACACCTTC
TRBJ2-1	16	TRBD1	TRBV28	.	CASSLDRDRGGNEQFF	TGTGCCAGCAGTCTCGACCGGGACAGGGGCGGAAATGAGCAGTTCTTC
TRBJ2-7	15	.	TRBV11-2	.	CASSLVRGMMYEQYF	TGTGCCAGCAGCTTAGTTCGGGGAATGATGTACGAGCAGTACTTC
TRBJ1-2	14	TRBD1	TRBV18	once	CASSRLGQGDGYTF	TGTGCCAGCTCGCGCCTGGGACAGGGGGATGGCTACACCTTC
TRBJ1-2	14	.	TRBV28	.	CASTITGTNYGYTF	TGTGCCAGCACCATAACCGGGACTAACTATGGCTACACCTTC
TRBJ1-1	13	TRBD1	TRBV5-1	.	CASSLEGQGRAFF	TGCGCCAGCAGCTTGGAGGGACAGGGTAGAGCTTTCTTT
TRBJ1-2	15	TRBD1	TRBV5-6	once	CASSLVDREGGGYTF	TGTGCCAGCAGCTTGGTGGACAGGGAGGGCGGCGGCTACACCTTC
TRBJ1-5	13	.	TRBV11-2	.	CASSLGLDQPQHF	TGTGCCAGCAGCTTAGGGCTCGATCAGCCCCAGCATTTT
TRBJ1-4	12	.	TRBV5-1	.	CASRQQDEKLFF	TGCGCCAGCAGACAGCAGGATGAAAAACTGTTTTTT
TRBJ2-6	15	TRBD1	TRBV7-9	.	CAIGTVPSGANVLTF	TGTGCCATCGGGACAGTGCCTTCTGGGGCCAACGTCCTGACTTTC
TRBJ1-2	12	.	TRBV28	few	CASSLANYGYTF	TGTGCCAGCAGTTTAGCCAACTATGGCTACACCTTC
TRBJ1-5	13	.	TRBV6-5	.	CASRDPGRRAQHF	TGTGCCAGCAGGGACCCGGGGCGAAGAGCCCAGCATTTT